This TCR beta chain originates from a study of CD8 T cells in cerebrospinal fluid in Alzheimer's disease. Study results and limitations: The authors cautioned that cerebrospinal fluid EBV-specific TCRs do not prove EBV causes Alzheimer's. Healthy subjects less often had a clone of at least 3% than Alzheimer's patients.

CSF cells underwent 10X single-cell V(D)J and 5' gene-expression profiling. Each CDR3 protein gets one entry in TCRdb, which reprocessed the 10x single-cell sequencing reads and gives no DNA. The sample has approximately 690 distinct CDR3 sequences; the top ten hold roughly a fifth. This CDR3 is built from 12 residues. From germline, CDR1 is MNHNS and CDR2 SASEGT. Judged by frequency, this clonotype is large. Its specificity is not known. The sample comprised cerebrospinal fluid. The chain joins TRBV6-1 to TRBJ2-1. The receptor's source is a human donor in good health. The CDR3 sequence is CASKPTASEQFF.